A selection of T cell receptor beta chains follows, all from one sample in a study of regulatory T cells in long-lasting Graves disease. TCRdb re-derived calls from the multiplex PCR reads in MiXCR, one entry per CDR3 protein. The table lists 450,000 to 500,000 distinct CDR3 sequences, around 15% of them singletons. This sample also belongs to another study, concerning T cells in Graves' hyperthyroidism and ophthalmopathy.

The sequences come from peripheral blood mononuclear cells (PBMCs), collected at new diagnosis, from a patient treated with antithyroid drugs. The receptors derive from a man aged 35-49 years with Graves disease. The CDR3 runs from the conserved cysteine through the conserved F or W. A D gene is named only where the DNA matches it firmly. Only some rows state a clone size, as once, few, many or a class for expanded clones.

V gene: TRBV28; J gene: TRBJ2-5; D gene: .; clone size: .; CDR3 protein: CASRTGTQETQYF; CDR3 DNA: TGTGCCAGCAGAACAGGGACCCAAGAGACCCAGTACTTC
V gene: TRBV19; J gene: TRBJ2-3; D gene: .; clone size: .; CDR3 protein: CAGSIPGMMTDTQYF; CDR3 DNA: TGTGCCGGTAGTATCCCAGGGATGATGACAGATACGCAGTATTTT
V gene: TRBV7-2; J gene: TRBJ2-3; D gene: TRBD1; clone size: .; CDR3 protein: CASSTADRGLAADTQYF; CDR3 DNA: TGTGCCAGCAGCACCGCAGACAGGGGGCTTGCAGCAGATACGCAGTATTTT
V gene: TRBV9; J gene: TRBJ2-7; D gene: .; clone size: many; CDR3 protein: CASSVAQTAYEQYF; CDR3 DNA: TGTGCCAGCAGCGTAGCGCAGACCGCGTACGAGCAGTACTTC
V gene: TRBV12-5; J gene: TRBJ2-1; D gene: .; clone size: many; CDR3 protein: CASGLGVSSYNEQFF; CDR3 DNA: TGTGCTAGTGGTTTGGGCGTAAGCTCCTACAATGAGCAGTTCTTC
V gene: TRBV28; J gene: TRBJ1-1; D gene: .; clone size: .; CDR3 protein: CASSYDRHTEAFF; CDR3 DNA: TGTGCCAGCAGTTACGACAGACACACTGAAGCTTTCTTT
V gene: TRBV11-2; J gene: TRBJ1-6; D gene: .; clone size: many; CDR3 protein: CASSVRDISSYNSPLHF; CDR3 DNA: TGTGCCAGCAGCGTACGGGACATCTCCTCCTATAATTCACCCCTCCACTTT
V gene: TRBV11-3; J gene: TRBJ2-1; D gene: TRBD2; clone size: few; CDR3 protein: CASSPTLAGELSEQFF; CDR3 DNA: TGTGCCAGCAGCCCCACCCTAGCGGGAGAGCTTAGTGAGCAGTTCTTC
V gene: TRBV18; J gene: TRBJ2-1; D gene: .; clone size: many; CDR3 protein: CASSPERLFF; CDR3 DNA: TGTGCCAGCTCACCGGAGCGGCTGTTCTTC
V gene: TRBV5-1; J gene: TRBJ2-1; D gene: .; clone size: few; CDR3 protein: CASSLVSSRHNEQFF; CDR3 DNA: TGCGCCAGCAGCTTGGTTTCTAGTCGGCACAATGAGCAGTTCTTC
V gene: TRBV27; J gene: TRBJ2-2; D gene: .; clone size: many; CDR3 protein: CASSPSWSGGELFF; CDR3 DNA: TGTGCCAGCAGTCCCTCCTGGTCTGGCGGGGAGCTGTTTTTT
V gene: TRBV7-3; J gene: TRBJ2-3; D gene: TRBD2; clone size: few; CDR3 protein: CASSQTGGTDTQYF; CDR3 DNA: TGTGCCAGCAGCCAAACCGGGGGGACAGATACGCAGTATTTT
V gene: TRBV2; J gene: TRBJ1-6; D gene: .; clone size: many; CDR3 protein: CASSEGDLWVNSPLHF; CDR3 DNA: TGTGCCAGCAGTGAAGGGGACTTATGGGTGAATTCACCCCTCCACTTT
V gene: TRBV5-1; J gene: TRBJ1-1; D gene: .; clone size: many; CDR3 protein: CASNLRAMDTEAFF; CDR3 DNA: TGCGCCAGCAACCTAAGGGCTATGGACACTGAAGCTTTCTTT
V gene: TRBV16; J gene: TRBJ2-4; D gene: .; clone size: .; CDR3 protein: CASSPTVGAKNIQYF; CDR3 DNA: TGTGCCAGCAGCCCAACCGTGGGCGCCAAAAACATTCAGTACTTC
V gene: TRBV6-1; J gene: TRBJ1-3; D gene: .; clone size: many; CDR3 protein: CASSNSRGAPGNTIYF; CDR3 DNA: TGTGCCAGCAGCAACTCAAGAGGGGCGCCGGGAAACACCATATATTTT
V gene: TRBV7-9; J gene: TRBJ2-3; D gene: .; clone size: many; CDR3 protein: CASSPFSTDTQYF; CDR3 DNA: TGTGCCAGCAGCCCCTTTAGCACAGATACGCAGTATTTT
V gene: TRBV5-1; J gene: TRBJ2-3; D gene: TRBD2; clone size: .; CDR3 protein: CASFGTSGRAPDTQYF; CDR3 DNA: TGCGCCAGCTTTGGGACTAGCGGGAGGGCCCCAGATACGCAGTATTTT
V gene: TRBV6-1; J gene: TRBJ2-5; D gene: .; clone size: many; CDR3 protein: CASNQRVEETQYF; CDR3 DNA: TGTGCCAGCAACCAGCGGGTTGAAGAGACCCAGTACTTC
V gene: TRBV5-1; J gene: TRBJ2-1; D gene: .; clone size: few; CDR3 protein: CASSSPSYNEQFF; CDR3 DNA: TGCGCCAGCAGCTCACCCTCCTACAATGAGCAGTTCTTC
V gene: TRBV20-1; J gene: TRBJ2-3; D gene: TRBD2; clone size: .; CDR3 protein: CSADQPGTSGRAIGTDTQYF; CDR3 DNA: TGCAGTGCTGACCAGCCCGGGACTAGCGGGAGGGCGATCGGCACAGATACGCAGTATTTT
V gene: TRBV11-1; J gene: TRBJ2-7; D gene: .; clone size: few; CDR3 protein: CASAGQRPQGVCDEQYF; CDR3 DNA: TGTGCCAGCGCGGGTCAGCGGCCTCAAGGAGTATGCGACGAGCAGTACTTC
V gene: TRBV7-9; J gene: TRBJ2-5; D gene: TRBD2; clone size: many; CDR3 protein: CASRGLAGVGETQYF; CDR3 DNA: TGTGCCAGCAGGGGACTAGCGGGAGTCGGGGAGACCCAGTACTTC
V gene: TRBV5-1; J gene: TRBJ2-7; D gene: TRBD1; clone size: .; CDR3 protein: CASSQGQTFSEQYF; CDR3 DNA: TGCGCCAGCAGCCAGGGACAGACCTTTTCTGAGCAGTACTTC
V gene: TRBV29-1; J gene: TRBJ2-7; D gene: .; clone size: .; CDR3 protein: CSVLFPSSGMEGEQYF; CDR3 DNA: TGCAGCGTTTTGTTTCCGTCGTCAGGGATGGAAGGCGAGCAGTACTTC
V gene: TRBV7-3; J gene: TRBJ1-2; D gene: .; clone size: many; CDR3 protein: CASSLTGGVGYTF; CDR3 DNA: TGTGCCAGCAGCTTAACAGGGGGTGTTGGCTACACCTTC
V gene: TRBV5-6; J gene: TRBJ1-4; D gene: .; clone size: few; CDR3 protein: CASSLSSGEKLFF; CDR3 DNA: TGTGCCAGCAGCTTGAGTTCGGGTGAAAAACTGTTTTTT
V gene: TRBV20-1; J gene: TRBJ1-1; D gene: .; clone size: many; CDR3 protein: CRVQGGGETEAFF; CDR3 DNA: TGCAGGGTGCAAGGTGGGGGAGAAACTGAAGCTTTCTTT
V gene: TRBV29-1; J gene: TRBJ1-2; D gene: .; clone size: many; CDR3 protein: CSGGHPNYGYTF; CDR3 DNA: TGCAGCGGGGGACATCCGAACTATGGCTACACCTTC
V gene: TRBV28; J gene: TRBJ2-7; D gene: .; clone size: few; CDR3 protein: CASSFTTSYEQYF; CDR3 DNA: TGTGCCAGCAGTTTTACGACCTCCTACGAGCAGTACTTC
V gene: TRBV19; J gene: TRBJ2-1; D gene: TRBD2; clone size: few; CDR3 protein: CASSPPGLAGVYYNEQFF; CDR3 DNA: TGTGCCAGTAGTCCTCCGGGACTAGCGGGAGTTTACTACAATGAGCAGTTCTTC
V gene: TRBV11-2; J gene: TRBJ2-5; D gene: .; clone size: many; CDR3 protein: CASSTTGQETQYF; CDR3 DNA: TGTGCCAGCAGCACAACCGGGCAAGAGACCCAGTACTTC
V gene: TRBV20-1; J gene: TRBJ2-7; D gene: .; clone size: many; CDR3 protein: CSALTLLESYEQYF; CDR3 DNA: TGCAGTGCTTTGACTCTCCTCGAGTCCTACGAGCAGTACTTC
V gene: TRBV10-3; J gene: TRBJ2-7; D gene: TRBD2; clone size: .; CDR3 protein: CAISDPGLAETYEQYF; CDR3 DNA: TGTGCCATCAGTGACCCGGGACTAGCGGAAACCTACGAGCAGTACTTC
V gene: TRBV6-1; J gene: TRBJ2-7; D gene: TRBD2; clone size: many; CDR3 protein: CASSAPSGRAYEQYF; CDR3 DNA: TGTGCCAGCAGTGCTCCTAGCGGGAGGGCCTACGAGCAGTACTTC
V gene: TRBV10-3; J gene: TRBJ2-2; D gene: .; clone size: few; CDR3 protein: CAIRTGTGELFF; CDR3 DNA: TGTGCCATCAGGACGGGGACCGGGGAGCTGTTTTTT
V gene: TRBV20-1; J gene: TRBJ2-5; D gene: TRBD1; clone size: many; CDR3 protein: CSFHRTGLETQYF; CDR3 DNA: TGCAGTTTCCACCGGACAGGGCTCGAGACCCAGTACTTC
V gene: TRBV28; J gene: TRBJ1-2; D gene: .; clone size: many; CDR3 protein: CASSLSIGVYGYTF; CDR3 DNA: TGTGCCAGCAGTTTATCTATAGGGGTGTATGGCTACACCTTC
V gene: TRBV5-1; J gene: TRBJ2-1; D gene: TRBD2; clone size: many; CDR3 protein: CASSSGTSGRLNEQFF; CDR3 DNA: TGCGCCAGCAGCAGCGGGACTAGCGGGAGGCTGAATGAGCAGTTCTTC
V gene: TRBV12-3/TRBV12-4; J gene: TRBJ1-3; D gene: .; clone size: .; CDR3 protein: CASSLEGGMAGNTIYF; CDR3 DNA: TGTGCCAGCAGCCTTGAGGGGGGCATGGCTGGAAACACCATATATTTT
V gene: TRBV12-3/TRBV12-4; J gene: TRBJ2-3; D gene: .; clone size: many; CDR3 protein: CASSPRVRTQYF; CDR3 DNA: TGTGCCAGCAGTCCTCGGGTCCGTACGCAGTATTTT
V gene: TRBV20-1; J gene: TRBJ2-7; D gene: TRBD2; clone size: many; CDR3 protein: CSGTSGSYEQYF; CDR3 DNA: TGCAGTGGGACTAGCGGCTCCTACGAGCAGTACTTC
V gene: TRBV5-1; J gene: TRBJ2-1; D gene: .; clone size: many; CDR3 protein: CASSFVSGVPYNEQFF; CDR3 DNA: TGCGCCAGCAGCTTTGTGAGCGGAGTGCCCTACAATGAGCAGTTCTTC
V gene: TRBV6-1; J gene: TRBJ2-5; D gene: TRBD1; clone size: .; CDR3 protein: CASKRGGAETQYF; CDR3 DNA: TGTGCCAGCAAACGAGGGGGCGCGGAGACCCAGTACTTC
V gene: TRBV11-3; J gene: TRBJ1-1; D gene: .; clone size: many; CDR3 protein: CASQNRLNTEAFF; CDR3 DNA: TGTGCCAGCCAAAACCGACTGAACACTGAAGCTTTCTTT
V gene: TRBV2; J gene: TRBJ2-3; D gene: TRBD1; clone size: many; CDR3 protein: CASSKPRTGLYTQYF; CDR3 DNA: TGTGCCAGCAGCAAACCGAGGACAGGGTTATATACGCAGTATTTT
V gene: TRBV20-1; J gene: TRBJ1-6; D gene: .; clone size: few; CDR3 protein: CSAGEWNSPLHF; CDR3 DNA: TGCAGTGCAGGGGAATGGAATTCACCCCTCCACTTT
V gene: TRBV7-9; J gene: TRBJ1-1; D gene: .; clone size: .; CDR3 protein: CASSPGGNPNTEAFF; CDR3 DNA: TGTGCCAGCTCCCCCGGTGGCAACCCGAACACTGAAGCTTTCTTT
V gene: TRBV20-1; J gene: TRBJ2-3; D gene: .; clone size: few; CDR3 protein: CSAIGQTGADTQYF; CDR3 DNA: TGCAGTGCCATCGGGCAGACTGGGGCAGATACGCAGTATTTT
V gene: TRBV18; J gene: TRBJ1-1; D gene: .; clone size: many; CDR3 protein: CASSPSKQETTEAFF; CDR3 DNA: TGTGCCAGCTCACCTAGTAAACAGGAGACCACTGAAGCTTTCTTT
V gene: TRBV15; J gene: TRBJ1-4; D gene: .; clone size: few; CDR3 protein: CATSTQLTNEKLFF; CDR3 DNA: TGTGCCACCAGCACACAACTAACTAATGAAAAACTGTTTTTT
V gene: TRBV20-1; J gene: TRBJ2-2; D gene: .; clone size: few; CDR3 protein: CSASSGTHTGELFF; CDR3 DNA: TGCAGTGCTAGTTCCGGGACACACACCGGGGAGCTGTTTTTT
V gene: TRBV12-3/TRBV12-4; J gene: TRBJ2-1; D gene: .; clone size: many; CDR3 protein: CASSTGYNEQFF; CDR3 DNA: TGTGCCAGCAGTACGGGATACAATGAGCAGTTCTTC
V gene: TRBV5-1; J gene: TRBJ1-3; D gene: .; clone size: few; CDR3 protein: CASSLDPSGNTIYF; CDR3 DNA: TGCGCCAGCAGCTTGGACCCCTCTGGAAACACCATATATTTT
V gene: TRBV15; J gene: TRBJ2-5; D gene: TRBD2; clone size: .; CDR3 protein: CATSRGRGLAVQETQYF; CDR3 DNA: TGTGCCACCAGCAGAGGTCGGGGACTAGCGGTCCAAGAGACCCAGTACTTC
V gene: TRBV7-8; J gene: TRBJ1-4; D gene: TRBD1; clone size: few; CDR3 protein: CASSYSTGNNEKLFF; CDR3 DNA: TGTGCCAGCAGCTACTCGACAGGGAACAATGAAAAACTGTTTTTT
V gene: TRBV2; J gene: TRBJ1-1; D gene: .; clone size: many; CDR3 protein: CASSEEWYTEAFF; CDR3 DNA: TGTGCCAGCAGTGAAGAGTGGTACACTGAAGCTTTCTTT
V gene: TRBV29-1; J gene: TRBJ2-3; D gene: TRBD2; clone size: few; CDR3 protein: CSVLAGWGLAGHTQYF; CDR3 DNA: TGCAGCGTCTTGGCAGGGTGGGGACTAGCGGGACATACGCAGTATTTT
V gene: TRBV29-1; J gene: TRBJ1-2; D gene: TRBD1; clone size: many; CDR3 protein: CSVQQGGYGYTF; CDR3 DNA: TGCAGCGTTCAACAGGGGGGCTATGGCTACACCTTC
V gene: TRBV27; J gene: TRBJ2-1; D gene: TRBD2; clone size: .; CDR3 protein: CASLGTSGRAYYNEQFF; CDR3 DNA: TGTGCCAGCCTGGGGACTAGCGGGAGGGCCTACTACAATGAGCAGTTCTTC